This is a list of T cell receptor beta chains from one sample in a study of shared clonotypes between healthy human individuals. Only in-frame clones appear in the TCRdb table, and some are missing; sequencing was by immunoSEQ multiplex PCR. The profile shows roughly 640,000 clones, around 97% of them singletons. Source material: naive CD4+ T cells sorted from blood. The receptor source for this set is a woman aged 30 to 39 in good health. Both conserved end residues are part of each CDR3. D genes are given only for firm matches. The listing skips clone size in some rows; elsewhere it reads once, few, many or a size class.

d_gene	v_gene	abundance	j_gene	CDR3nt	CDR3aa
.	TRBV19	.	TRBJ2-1	TGTGCCAGTACCGTGGCGAGGGGTTACAATGAGCAGTTCTTC	CASTVARGYNEQFF
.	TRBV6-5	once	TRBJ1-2	TGTGCCAGCAGCAGGGTAGGGGATGGTTATGGCTACACCTTC	CASSRVGDGYGYTF
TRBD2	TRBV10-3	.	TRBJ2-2	TGTGCCATCAGGGCGGGGACTAGCGGGAGGAACACCGGGGAGCTGTTTTTT	CAIRAGTSGRNTGELFF
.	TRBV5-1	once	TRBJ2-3	TGCGCCAGCAGCTTTGGCCGGACAGATACGCAGTATTTT	CASSFGRTDTQYF
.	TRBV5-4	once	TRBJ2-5	TGTGCCAGCAGCTCAGGACCGCGCGAGACCCAGTACTTC	CASSSGPRETQYF
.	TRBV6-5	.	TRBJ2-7	TGTGCCAGCGGCAGGGGCCACGAGCAGTACTTC	CASGRGHEQYF
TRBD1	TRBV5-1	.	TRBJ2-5	TGCGCCAGCGGCCAATCTCAGGGGGACCAACAAGAGACCCAGTACTTC	CASGQSQGDQQETQYF
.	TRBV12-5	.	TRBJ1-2	TGTGCTAAAGTTGCCGATGATAACTATGGCTACACCTTC	CAKVADDNYGYTF
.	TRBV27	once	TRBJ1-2	TGTGCCAGCAGGAAAGACAGGCGCACTAACTATGGCTACACCTTC	CASRKDRRTNYGYTF
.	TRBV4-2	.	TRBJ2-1	TGTGCCAGCAGCCAAGAACGGTGGGGTGAGCAGTTCTTC	CASSQERWGEQFF
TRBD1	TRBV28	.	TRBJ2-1	TGTAGGTGCCAGGGGGCTGGGAATGAGCAGTTCTTC	CRCQGAGNEQFF
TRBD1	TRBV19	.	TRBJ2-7	TGTGCCAGTAGTTTGACAGGGGGCTCCTACGAGCAGTACTTC	CASSLTGGSYEQYF
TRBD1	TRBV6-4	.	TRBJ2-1	TGTGCCAGCAGCCGGGACAGCTCCTACAATGAGCAGTTCTTC	CASSRDSSYNEQFF
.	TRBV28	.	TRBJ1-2	TGTGCCAGCAGTTTAGGACCGGGGGACAACTATGGCTACACCTTC	CASSLGPGDNYGYTF
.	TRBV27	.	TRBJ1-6	TGTGCCAGCGGACAACCGGGATTCAACAATTCACCCCTCCACTTT	CASGQPGFNNSPLHF
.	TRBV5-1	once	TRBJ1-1	TGCGCCAGCAGCTTGGCGGGAGACACTGAAGCTTTCTTT	CASSLAGDTEAFF
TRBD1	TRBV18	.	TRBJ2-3	TGTGCCAGCTCCCCCGGGACAGGGATTACAGATACGCAGTATTTT	CASSPGTGITDTQYF
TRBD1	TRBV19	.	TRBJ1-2	TGTGCCAGTAGTATCTGGGGACAGGGACGGGGATTTGGCTATGGCTACACCTTC	CASSIWGQGRGFGYGYTF
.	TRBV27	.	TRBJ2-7	TGTGCCAGCAGAGGGGGGCATTCCTACGAGCAGTACTTC	CASRGGHSYEQYF
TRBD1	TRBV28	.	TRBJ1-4	TGTGCCAGCAGTTTTTCCTTGACAGGGCGTGAAAAACTGTTTTTT	CASSFSLTGREKLFF
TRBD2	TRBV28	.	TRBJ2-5	TGTGCCAGCTTATTAGCGGGAGGCCGAGGAGAGACCCAGTACTTC	CASLLAGGRGETQYF
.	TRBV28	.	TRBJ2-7	TGTGCCAGCAGTTGGGGATTGGGGGTCCCCTACGAGCAGTACTTC	CASSWGLGVPYEQYF
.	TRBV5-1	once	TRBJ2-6	TGCGCCAGCAGCTTGGTGTTAACCTCTGGGGCCAACGTCCTGACTTTC	CASSLVLTSGANVLTF
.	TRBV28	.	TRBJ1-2	TGTGCCAGCAGTTTAGTAGCATCCTATGGCTACACCTTC	CASSLVASYGYTF
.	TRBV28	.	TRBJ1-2	TGTGCCAGCAGGTGGTCATCTTATGGCTACACCTTC	CASRWSSYGYTF
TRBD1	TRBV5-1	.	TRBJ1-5	TGCGCCAGCAGCCCGGGACAGGACATGGGCAATCAGCCCCAGCATTTT	CASSPGQDMGNQPQHF
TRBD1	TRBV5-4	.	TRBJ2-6	TGTGCCAGCAGCCCAGGGACAGGGGGAGCCTCTGGGGCCAACGTCCTGACTTTC	CASSPGTGGASGANVLTF
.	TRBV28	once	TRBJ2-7	TGTGCCAGCACCCGACTAGACACGGCCTACGAGCAGTACTTC	CASTRLDTAYEQYF
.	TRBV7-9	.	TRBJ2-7	TGTGCCAGCAGCACATACTACTACTACGAGCAGTACTTC	CASSTYYYYEQYF
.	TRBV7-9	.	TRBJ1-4	TGTGCCACGCATCGGTCCCAGGGGCGGAGTGAAAAACTGTTTTTT	CATHRSQGRSEKLFF
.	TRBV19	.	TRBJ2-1	TGTGCCAGTAGTATCGGGCGACGGAGGAGCTCCTACAATGAGCAGTTCTTC	CASSIGRRRSSYNEQFF
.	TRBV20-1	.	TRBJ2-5	TGCAGTGCCCCGTCCGAGACCCAGTACTTC	CSAPSETQYF
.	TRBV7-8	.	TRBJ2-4	TGTGCCAGCAGCCCTACAAGGGGGAGGGCCTTAGCCAAAAACATTCAGTACTTC	CASSPTRGRALAKNIQYF
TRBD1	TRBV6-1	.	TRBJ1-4	TGTGCCAGCAGTGGGCCGGGACAGGGCAACGAAAAACTGTTTTTT	CASSGPGQGNEKLFF
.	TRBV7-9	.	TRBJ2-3	TGTGCCAGCAGCTCGACTTCAGATACGCAGTATTTT	CASSSTSDTQYF
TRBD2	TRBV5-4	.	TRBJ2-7	TGTGCCAGCAGCCTTACTAGCGGGAGGGCCTACGAGCAGTACTTC	CASSLTSGRAYEQYF
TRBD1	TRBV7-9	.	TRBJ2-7	TGTGCCAGCAGCAAGGACAGGCCCTACGAGCAGTACTTC	CASSKDRPYEQYF
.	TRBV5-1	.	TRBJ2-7	TGCGCCAGCAGCCCGTGGGCCCGGGACTCTTTCTTC	CASSPWARDSFF
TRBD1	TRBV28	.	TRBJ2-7	TGTGCCAGCAGTTTAAAACCGGGACAGGGGGCGCGCGAGCAGTACTTC	CASSLKPGQGAREQYF